This is a list of T cell receptor beta chains from one sample in a study of blood T cell repertoires in COVID-19. Clones were read by immunoSEQ multiplex PCR, and TCRdb kept only the in-frame ones, dropping some. Of about 77,000 clones in the sample, around 79% were seen once. Sequenced input: peripheral blood. These receptors were taken from a man aged 55 to 69 with acute or convalescent COVID-19. Both conserved end residues are part of each CDR3. Each record gives: D gene, J gene, V gene, clone size, CDR3 protein, CDR3 DNA. The D gene is left open where the match is weak. Rows give clone size only sometimes, using once, few, many, or a class for an expanded clone.

d_call: NA
j_call: TRBJ1-4
v_call: TRBV27
clone_size: NA
cdr3_aa: CASSSGEKLFF
cdr3_nt: TGTGCCAGCAGTTCCGGTGAAAAACTGTTTTTT

d_call: NA
j_call: TRBJ1-5
v_call: TRBV24-1
clone_size: NA
cdr3_aa: CATSDLRTEGDQPQHF
cdr3_nt: TGTGCCACCAGTGATTTGAGGACAGAAGGGGATCAGCCCCAGCATTTT

d_call: NA
j_call: TRBJ1-2
v_call: TRBV9
clone_size: NA
cdr3_aa: CASSAWAGYGYTF
cdr3_nt: TGTGCCAGCAGCGCCTGGGCTGGCTATGGCTACACCTTC

d_call: TRBD1
j_call: TRBJ1-4
v_call: TRBV5-1
clone_size: NA
cdr3_aa: CASSFGTGGEKLFF
cdr3_nt: TGCGCCAGCTCCTTCGGGACAGGGGGGGAAAAACTGTTTTTT

d_call: TRBD1
j_call: TRBJ2-2
v_call: TRBV7-9
clone_size: few
cdr3_aa: CASSSGQGDDTGELFF
cdr3_nt: TGTGCCAGCAGCTCCGGACAGGGAGATGACACCGGGGAGCTGTTTTTT

d_call: TRBD1
j_call: TRBJ1-6
v_call: TRBV25-1
clone_size: NA
cdr3_aa: CASTSTGGSSPLHF
cdr3_nt: TGTGCCAGTACTTCCACAGGGGGCAGTTCACCCCTCCACTTT

d_call: TRBD1
j_call: TRBJ2-5
v_call: TRBV7-9
clone_size: NA
cdr3_aa: CASRPGTGEQYF
cdr3_nt: TGTGCCAGCAGGCCCGGGACAGGGGAACAGTACTTC

d_call: NA
j_call: TRBJ1-1
v_call: TRBV3-1/TRBV3-2
clone_size: NA
cdr3_aa: CASSLGGGNTEAFF
cdr3_nt: TGTGCCAGCAGTCTAGGGGGGGGGAACACTGAAGCTTTCTTT

d_call: TRBD1
j_call: TRBJ2-6
v_call: TRBV19
clone_size: once
cdr3_aa: CASSNTGAGANVLTF
cdr3_nt: TGTGCCAGTAGCAACACAGGGGCTGGGGCCAACGTCCTGACTTTC

d_call: TRBD1
j_call: TRBJ1-6
v_call: TRBV25-1
clone_size: NA
cdr3_aa: CASSEFGQDRVSPLHF
cdr3_nt: TGTGCCAGCAGTGAATTTGGGCAGGACAGGGTCTCACCCCTCCACTTT

d_call: TRBD2
j_call: TRBJ2-1
v_call: TRBV7-2
clone_size: NA
cdr3_aa: CASSLSSGGHNEQFF
cdr3_nt: TGTGCCAGCAGCTTAAGTAGCGGGGGGCACAATGAGCAGTTCTTC

d_call: TRBD1
j_call: TRBJ2-2
v_call: TRBV5-5
clone_size: NA
cdr3_aa: CASSQTGHLTTGELFF
cdr3_nt: TGTGCCAGCAGTCAGACAGGGCATTTGACCACCGGGGAGCTGTTTTTT

d_call: NA
j_call: TRBJ1-2
v_call: TRBV18
clone_size: few
cdr3_aa: CASSPNRQNTNYGYTF
cdr3_nt: TGTGCCAGCTCACCAAATCGTCAGAATACTAACTATGGCTACACCTTC

d_call: TRBD1
j_call: TRBJ1-2
v_call: TRBV24-1
clone_size: NA
cdr3_aa: CATSDLGQGGDYGYTF
cdr3_nt: TGTGCCACCAGTGATCTCGGACAGGGAGGTGACTATGGCTACACCTTC

d_call: TRBD2
j_call: TRBJ2-7
v_call: TRBV4-2
clone_size: NA
cdr3_aa: CASSPHRTSGSRYEQYF
cdr3_nt: TGTGCCAGCAGCCCCCACAGGACTAGCGGGAGTCGGTACGAGCAGTACTTC

d_call: NA
j_call: TRBJ1-2
v_call: TRBV24-1
clone_size: NA
cdr3_aa: CATSDTRQANYGYTF
cdr3_nt: TGTGCCACCAGTGATACCAGACAGGCTAACTATGGCTACACCTTC

d_call: TRBD2
j_call: TRBJ2-1
v_call: TRBV7-3
clone_size: NA
cdr3_aa: CASSFEGTSGRGEQFF
cdr3_nt: TGTGCCAGCAGTTTTGAAGGGACTAGCGGGAGAGGTGAACAGTTCTTC

d_call: TRBD2
j_call: TRBJ2-3
v_call: TRBV6-4
clone_size: few
cdr3_aa: CASSVSGEGTDTQYF
cdr3_nt: TGTGCCAGCAGTGTTAGCGGGGAAGGAACAGATACGCAGTATTTT

d_call: TRBD1
j_call: TRBJ1-1
v_call: TRBV7-3
clone_size: few
cdr3_aa: CASSYTGGTEAFF
cdr3_nt: TGTGCCAGCAGCTATACAGGGGGAACTGAAGCTTTCTTT

d_call: NA
j_call: TRBJ2-1
v_call: TRBV12-3/TRBV12-4
clone_size: once
cdr3_aa: CASSRTHEQFF
cdr3_nt: TGTGCCAGCAGTCGGACACATGAGCAGTTCTTC

d_call: TRBD1
j_call: TRBJ1-2
v_call: TRBV5-3
clone_size: NA
cdr3_aa: CARSLTGGRGYTF
cdr3_nt: TGTGCCAGAAGCTTGACAGGGGGCCGTGGCTACACCTTC

d_call: NA
j_call: TRBJ1-5
v_call: TRBV3-1/TRBV3-2
clone_size: many
cdr3_aa: CASSQDVNQPQHF
cdr3_nt: TGTGCCAGCAGCCAAGACGTTAATCAGCCCCAGCATTTT

d_call: TRBD2
j_call: TRBJ2-7
v_call: TRBV24-1
clone_size: medium-sized
cdr3_aa: CATSEGGRSYEQYF
cdr3_nt: TGTGCCACCAGTGAGGGCGGGAGGTCCTACGAGCAGTACTTC

d_call: NA
j_call: TRBJ1-1
v_call: TRBV28
clone_size: NA
cdr3_aa: CASMRGNTEAFF
cdr3_nt: TGTGCCAGCATGAGAGGGAACACTGAAGCTTTCTTT

d_call: TRBD2
j_call: TRBJ2-5
v_call: TRBV27
clone_size: NA
cdr3_aa: CASSTTSEQETQYF
cdr3_nt: TGTGCCAGCAGCACGACTAGCGAACAAGAGACCCAGTACTTC

d_call: NA
j_call: TRBJ1-2
v_call: TRBV2
clone_size: NA
cdr3_aa: CASSETRSGAREGYTF
cdr3_nt: TGTGCCAGCAGTGAAACGCGGTCGGGAGCCCGTGAGGGCTACACCTTC

d_call: TRBD1
j_call: TRBJ1-1
v_call: TRBV12-3/TRBV12-4
clone_size: NA
cdr3_aa: CASSGQGVSKAFF
cdr3_nt: TGTGCCAGCAGCGGACAGGGCGTTTCAAAAGCTTTCTTT

d_call: TRBD1
j_call: TRBJ2-3
v_call: TRBV4-1
clone_size: NA
cdr3_aa: CASSHGQGPQYF
cdr3_nt: TGCGCCAGCAGCCACGGACAGGGCCCGCAGTATTTT

d_call: TRBD2
j_call: TRBJ2-5
v_call: TRBV5-5
clone_size: few
cdr3_aa: CASSSRLAGGEETQYF
cdr3_nt: TGTGCCAGCAGCTCTCGACTAGCGGGGGGGGAAGAGACCCAGTACTTC